This is a list of T cell receptor beta chains from one sample in a study of regulatory T cells in long-lasting Graves disease. TCRdb recomputed calls from the multiplex PCR reads with MiXCR, one row per CDR3 protein. The sample holds 700,000 or so distinct CDR3 sequences; approximately 31% are singletons and the top ten take around 42%. Sample: peripheral blood mononuclear cells (PBMCs), taken when the disease was refractory, from a patient treated with antithyroid drugs. The receptors were gathered from a female donor with Graves disease. Each CDR3 is given with its conserved first and last residue. D genes are given only for firm matches. The size of a clone is reported for some rows only, either as once, few or many, or as a class for expanded clones.

clone_size j_call d_call v_call cdr3_nt cdr3_aa
- TRBJ2-7 - TRBV20-1 TGCAGTGCCCACCCCGGGGCCTACGAGCAGTACTTC CSAHPGAYEQYF
once TRBJ2-7 TRBD1 TRBV6-5 TGTGCCAGCAGTTACCTACAGGGGTTTTACGAGCAGTACTTC CASSYLQGFYEQYF
- TRBJ2-3 - TRBV18 TGTGCCAGCTCACCACCTAGCACAGATACGCAGTATTTT CASSPPSTDTQYF
- TRBJ2-7 - TRBV9 TGTGCCAGCAGTCAGGGGCCTGACTACTACGAGCAGTACTTC CASSQGPDYYEQYF
few TRBJ2-5 - TRBV18 TGTGCCAGCTCACCACCCCTCACAGGACCACAAGAGACCCAGTACTTC CASSPPLTGPQETQYF
once TRBJ1-2 - TRBV6-2/TRBV6-3 TGTGCCACTCTAAGACGGGTGGCCAACCTCTATGGCTACACCTTC CATLRRVANLYGYTF
- TRBJ2-7 - TRBV2 TGTGCCAGCAGTGTAGCGGAGGTCTACGAGCAGTACTTC CASSVAEVYEQYF
many TRBJ1-2 - TRBV12-3/TRBV12-4 TGTGCCAGCAGTTTAAGAGGGAGTAACTATGGCTACACCTTC CASSLRGSNYGYTF
- TRBJ2-7 - TRBV9 TGTGCCAGCAGCGTAGCTCCCGAGGGGTTTTACGAGCAGTACTTC CASSVAPEGFYEQYF
few TRBJ1-1 - TRBV11-1 TGTGCCAGCACCCTCTCGGGGGGCGCGAACACTGAAGCTTTCTTT CASTLSGGANTEAFF
- TRBJ2-2 - TRBV6-2/TRBV6-3 TGTGCCAGCAGTGATCTCGAGGCATCCGGGGAGCTGTTTTTT CASSDLEASGELFF
many TRBJ2-4 TRBD1 TRBV6-1 TGTGCCAGCAGCAGGACAGGGGACCGGACCAAAAACATTCAGTACTTC CASSRTGDRTKNIQYF
few TRBJ1-1 - TRBV7-3 TGTGCCAGCAGCTTAACGAGGACTGACAGGACGAACACTGAAGCTTTCTTT CASSLTRTDRTNTEAFF
- TRBJ1-1 TRBD1 TRBV7-8 TGTGCCAGCGGCCCGAGACAGGGTTCCACTGAAGCTTTCTTT CASGPRQGSTEAFF
- TRBJ2-5 - TRBV4-2 TGTGCCAGCAGCCAAGGTGCGTCTCCGCAAGAGACCCAGTACTTC CASSQGASPQETQYF
- TRBJ2-2 - TRBV7-3 TGTGCCAGCAGCTTAACTGGAGCTACCACCGGGGAGCTGTTTTTT CASSLTGATTGELFF
- TRBJ1-5 - TRBV20-1 TGCAGTGCTAGACAGTTAAGTTGGGGCAGACTGGGTAGCAATCAGCCCCAGCATTTT CSARQLSWGRLGSNQPQHF
few TRBJ2-7 TRBD2 TRBV20-1 TGCAGTGCGGTGGGGACTAGCGGGAGCTCCTACGAGCAGTACTTC CSAVGTSGSSYEQYF
- TRBJ1-2 - TRBV27 TGTGCCAGCAAGCAGGGAAAGGGTGGCTACACCTTC CASKQGKGGYTF
few TRBJ2-5 - TRBV28 TGTGCCAGCAGCTTTCCCCAAGCGGCCCAGTACTTC CASSFPQAAQYF
few TRBJ1-2 TRBD1 TRBV2 TGTGCCAGCAGTAGTGAAGGGACAGTATATGGCTACACCTTC CASSSEGTVYGYTF
many TRBJ2-7 - TRBV6-1 TGTGCCAGCAGCAGACAGGTTGACTACGAGCAGTACTTC CASSRQVDYEQYF
- TRBJ2-2 TRBD1 TRBV5-1 TGCGCCAGCAGCTTGGAGGCAGGGGGCACCGGGGAGCTGTTTTTT CASSLEAGGTGELFF
- TRBJ2-2 - TRBV12-3/TRBV12-4 TGTGCCAGCAGTGACCACGTCCTCCGTGCCGGGGAGCTGTTTTTT CASSDHVLRAGELFF
few TRBJ2-7 - TRBV20-1 TGCAGTGCTAGAGATAACAGGGTTTACGAGCAGTACTTC CSARDNRVYEQYF
many TRBJ2-4 - TRBV28 TGTGCCAGCAGTTCTCGTCCGGTAGAGCACCAGTACTTC CASSSRPVEHQYF
- TRBJ1-5 - TRBV3-1 TGTGCCAGCAGCCCGGCGGGGGGTCAGCCCCAGCATTTT CASSPAGGQPQHF
many TRBJ1-1 - TRBV28 TGTGCCAGCAGTTCAGAAGGACACCAGAACACTGAAGCTTTCTTT CASSSEGHQNTEAFF
- TRBJ1-3 - TRBV25-1 TGTGCCAGCAGTGTAATCGGGGAGGCAGCCTTCTCTGGAAACACCATATATTTT CASSVIGEAAFSGNTIYF
few TRBJ2-7 - TRBV6-2/TRBV6-3 TGTGCCAGCAGTTACTTGGGGAGCCTGGACGAGCAGTACTTC CASSYLGSLDEQYF